Shown below are 9 T cell receptor beta chains from a single sample sequenced in a study of T cells in Graves' hyperthyroidism and ophthalmopathy. What was amplified from RNA transcripts were TCR beta CDR3 regions. First-round RT-PCR targeting the TCR CDR3 was performed with the HTBI primer set. TCRdb redid the calling of the multiplex PCR reads with MiXCR, one entry per CDR3 protein. Of approximately 430,000 distinct CDR3 sequences in the sample, about 14% were seen once. The material sequenced was blood. Receptors originate from a man younger than 35 with Graves' ophthalmopathy.

As for this clonotype: A much larger clone differs from this one at a single base, so this may be a read error. The V and J genes are TRBV5-1 and TRBJ2-7; 7 nucleotides line up with TRBD2. There are 11 residues in the CDR3. Germline-derived CDR1 and CDR2 are SGHRS and YFSETQ. The V gene end was trimmed by 7 bases and the J gene end by 2 bases; junction bases not matched to a gene: 0. CDR3 bases: TGCGCCAGCCGGGGGGCCTACGAGCAGTACTTC. Translating it yields CASRGAYEQYF.

This clonotype has at least ten counts. The chain carries TRBV11-3 and TRBJ2-3; no firm D call. Trimming removed 0 bases at V and 5 bases at J, with 6 bases between. CDR1 and CDR2 (germline): SGHNT, YENEEA. CDR3 length: 13 amino acids. CDR3 loop: CASSLDPQDTQYF. DNA of the CDR3: TGTGCCAGCAGCTTAGATCCTCAAGATACGCAGTATTTT.

This clonotype was seen ten or more times. The V and J genes are TRBV7-9 and TRBJ2-7; maybe TRBD1 (7 bases). CDR3 size: 17 residues. Germline CDR1 and CDR2: SEHNR and FQNEAQ (reference sequence). The germline V and J ends were trimmed by 2 bases and 5 bases, with 22 bases remaining between them. CDR3 DNA: TGTGCCAGCAGCTTACCCCCCCAACACAGGGGAGGTCACGAGCAGTACTTC. This codes for CASSLPPQHRGGHEQYF.

This clonotype was picked up a small number of times. The V call is TRBV5-1, the J call TRBJ2-2; D remains unclear. In germline, CDR1 is SGHRS, CDR2 YFSETQ. The CDR3 runs to 14 residues. Trimming cost V 0 bases and J 5 bases, with 8 bases left between them. The CDR3 loop reads CASSLASVTGELFF. The CDR3 coding sequence is TGCGCCAGCAGCTTGGCTTCGGTAACCGGGGAGCTGTTTTTT. Full variable domain (rest looked up from reference TRBV5-1 and TRBJ2-2): KAGVTQTPRYLIKTRGQQVTLSCSPISGHRSVSWYQQTPGQGLQFLFEYFSETQRNKGNFPGRFSGRQFSNSRSEMNVSTLELGDSALYLCASSLASVTGELFFGEGSRLTVL.

V gene TRBV27 combines with J gene TRBJ2-3; D is unresolved. The CDR3 runs 15 residues. Germline lookup yields CDR1 MNHEY and CDR2 SMNVEV (reference sequence). Trimming removed 0 bases at V and 2 bases at J, with 9 bases between. In nucleotides, the CDR3 is TGTGCCAGCAGTTTATCGGCCCAGACCACAGATACGCAGTATTTT. Protein sequence: CASSLSAQTTDTQYF.

The table lists this clonotype with many counts. At one end the junction does not follow the germline gene, possibly because of a read error. This chain connects TRBV5-1 to TRBJ2-1; D is perhaps TRBD2 (7 bases). Germline V gene data show CDR1 as SGHRS and CDR2 as YFSETQ. This CDR3 region has 15 residues. The CDR3 spells CASSLGGGAYNEQFF. The CDR3 bases are TGTGCCAGCAGCTTAGGGGGGGGAGCCTACAATGAGCAGTTCTTC.

This clonotype has a count of ten or more. The genes are TRBV3-1 and TRBJ1-1; tentative D call: TRBD1 (6 bases). Germline CDR1 reads LGHDT; CDR2 reads YNNKEL (reference sequence). The CDR3 covers 14 residues. Trimming stripped 4 bases from V and 3 bases from J, with 12 bases between. In DNA form, the CDR3 reads TGTGCCAGCAGCCCCAGGGGTTTCGACACTGAAGCTTTCTTT. As protein: CASSPRGFDTEAFF.

This clonotype was observed a few times. The genes are TRBV29-1 and TRBJ2-1; no clear D gene. Germline CDR1 SQVTM, CDR2 ANQGSEA. Trimming took off 0 bases at V and 7 bases at J, with 10 bases between the two ends. The CDR3 sequence is 13 residues long. The CDR3 region has the DNA TGCAGCGTTGAAGATCTACTAAGGAATGAGCAGTTCTTC. Encoded protein: CSVEDLLRNEQFF.

This clonotype was observed many times. V and J are TRBV2 and TRBJ1-5; tentatively, D is TRBD1 (5 bases). The CDR3 consists of 15 residues. Between the trimmed V and J ends, which lost 6 bases and 4 bases, there was a span of 16 bases. Germline CDR1 SNHLY, CDR2 FYNNEI. The DNA of the CDR3 is TGTGCCAGCAGGTCGACAGAGGTTGAAAATCAGCCCCAGCATTTT. Protein product: CASRSTEVENQPQHF.